The 8 T cell receptor beta chains presented below share a single source sample, sequenced in a study of cytomegalovirus exposure and HLA in healthy donors. 13 Jbeta primers and 60 Vbeta primers were used for the PCR. Sequencing used immunoSEQ multiplex PCR; TCRdb keeps in-frame clones, though not all of them. Of approximately 110,000 clones listed, around 78% are singletons. Sequences were obtained from PBMCs. All receptors derive from a man between 40 and 49 years old in good health and CMV-seronegative.

This clone was counted a single time. This chain uses TRBV7-9 with TRBJ1-1; tentatively, D is TRBD1 (6 bases). The germline gives CDR1 SEHNR, CDR2 FQNEAQ (reference sequence). The V end lost 5 bases, the J end lost 3 bases, and 13 bases lay between the germline ends. CDR3 size: 14 residues. CDR3 loop: CASSHEQGYTEAFF. In DNA form, the CDR3 reads TGTGCCAGCAGCCACGAACAGGGATACACTGAAGCTTTCTTT.

The chain recombines TRBV28 with TRBJ1-2; no clear D gene. This CDR3 contains 13 residues. V lost 7 bases, J lost 5 bases, and 14 bases lay in between. CDR1 is MDHEN and CDR2 is SYDVKM in the germline V gene. In DNA, the CDR3 is TGTGCCAGCAAGGAGGTAGGAGGGTATGGCTACACCTTC. It yields the protein CASKEVGGYGYTF.

The table lists this clone with a count of one. This rearrangement joins TRBV14 to TRBJ2-7; TRBD1 matches at 9 bases. Per the germline V gene, CDR1 is SGHDN and CDR2 is FVKESK. This CDR3 contains 15 residues. V trimming: 4 bases; J trimming: 6 bases; junction bases outside the gene matches: 10. The CDR3, as DNA: TGTGCCAGCAGCCGACGGGGACAGGGTCTTCGCGAGCAGTACTTC. Its translation is CASSRRGQGLREQYF.

The V and J genes are TRBV10-3 and TRBJ1-2, with D uncertain. The germline CDR1 and CDR2 sequences are ENHRY and SYGVKD. This CDR3 spans 13 amino acids. Trimming took off 4 bases at V and 8 bases at J, with 14 bases between the two ends. CDR3 DNA: TGTGCCATCAGTGGGGAGGACGCCCTGGGCTACACCTTC. Amino acid sequence: CAISGEDALGYTF.

The chain has TRBV5-1 and TRBJ2-2; 9 bases line up with TRBD1. The CDR3 runs 14 residues. The germline V gene encodes CDR1 SGHRS and CDR2 YFSETQ. J gave up 5 bases and V 3 bases, and 2 bases lay outside the gene matches. The CDR3 nucleotides are TGCGCCAGCAGCTGGGACAGGGAGACCGGGGAGCTGTTTTTT. This sequence encodes CASSWDRETGELFF.

This clone is a singleton in its sample. The chain employs TRBV28 and TRBJ1-2; no definite D call. V shed 5 bases and J shed 2 bases, with 15 bases lying between them. Germline lookup yields CDR1 MDHEN and CDR2 SYDVKM. This CDR3 has 15 amino acids. The CDR3 here is CASSNSGYANYGYTF. DNA of the CDR3: TGTGCCAGCAGTAATTCAGGTTATGCCAACTATGGCTACACCTTC.

The chain carries TRBV5-4 and TRBJ2-2, with 7 bases aligning to TRBD1. The V gene end was trimmed by 4 bases and the J gene end by 4 bases; junction bases not matched to a gene: 7. Germline V gives CDR1 SGHNT, CDR2 YYREEE (reference sequence). The CDR3 has 15 residues. CDR3 sequence (DNA): TGTGCCAGCAGCCGGACAGGCCTTAGCACCGGGGAGCTGTTTTTT. This translates into CASSRTGLSTGELFF.

The rearrangement uses TRBV11-2 and TRBJ1-2, with 7 bases fitting TRBD1. From germline, CDR1 is SGHAT and CDR2 FQNNGV. The CDR3 runs to 15 residues. V was pared by 4 bases and J by 2 bases, with 7 bases of the junction left unmatched. The DNA for the CDR3 is TGTGCCAGCAGCTCAACAGGGGTGATAAACTATGGCTACACCTTC. Residues: CASSSTGVINYGYTF.